This T cell receptor beta chain was identified during a study of OX40 agonist ivuxolimab in advanced cancers. Study-wide background: Checkpoint inhibitors had been given previously to roughly 40% of patients. Partial responses occurred in Three dose-escalation patients, one with hepatocellular carcinoma and two with cutaneous melanoma.

The repertoire was sequenced with immunoSEQ multiplex PCR; TCRdb's copy has only in-frame clones and lacks some. This sample has tens of thousands of clones, with about 87% found just once. V shed 1 base and J shed 0 bases, with 10 bases lying between them. Germline CDR1 SGHDT, CDR2 YYEEEE. The CDR3 totals 15 residues. Findings and limits, study-wide: Clonal expansion was seen in CD4+ and CD8+ blood T cells by week 6 at 0.1 to 3.0 mg/kg.

This clone is a singleton in its sample. What it binds is unknown. The source material was CD4+ or CD8+ T cells sorted from blood, sampled in a trial of the OX40 agonist ivuxolimab. The chain employs TRBV5-6 and TRBJ1-2, with TRBD1 as a possible D gene (6 bases). This clonotype was sampled from an adult with an advanced solid tumor such as melanoma, head and neck, liver or kidney cancer. DNA for the CDR3: TGTGCCAGCAGCTTGTTTCAGGGGCCTAACTATGGCTACACCTTC. It specifies CASSLFQGPNYGYTF.